This paragraph reports one T cell receptor beta chain. Antigen: not known. These data belong to a study of cytomegalovirus exposure and HLA in healthy donors. This CDR3 is 13 amino acids long. The germline V and J ends were trimmed by 3 bases and 5 bases, with 7 bases remaining between them. Germline V gene sequence: CDR1 SGHTA, CDR2 FQGNSA. Study-level results: As a later analysis revealed, the rate of TCR association differed by HLA locus, with DRB1 most and HLA-C fewest.

Use of 60 Vbeta and 13 Jbeta primers characterized the PCR. Some clones are missing from TCRdb's copy, which holds only in-frame ones; the method was immunoSEQ multiplex PCR. The sample consists of about 170,000 clones, approximately 85% of them appearing once. Sequencing was done on a sample of PBMCs. The source of this sequence is a man aged 18-30 years in good health and CMV-seropositive. The chain is built from TRBV7-2 and TRBJ2-2; D remains ambiguous. The CDR3 DNA reads TGTGCCAGCAGCTTCCCGAGTACCGGGGAGCTGTTTTTT. It is translated as CASSFPSTGELFF. Supplemented by reference TRBV7-2 and TRBJ2-2, the full variable domain reads GAGVSQSPSNKVTEKGKDVELRCDPISGHTALYWYRQSLGQGLEFLIYFQGNSAPDKSGLPSDRFSAERTGGSVSTLTIQRTQQEDSAVYLCASSFPSTGELFFGEGSRLTVL.